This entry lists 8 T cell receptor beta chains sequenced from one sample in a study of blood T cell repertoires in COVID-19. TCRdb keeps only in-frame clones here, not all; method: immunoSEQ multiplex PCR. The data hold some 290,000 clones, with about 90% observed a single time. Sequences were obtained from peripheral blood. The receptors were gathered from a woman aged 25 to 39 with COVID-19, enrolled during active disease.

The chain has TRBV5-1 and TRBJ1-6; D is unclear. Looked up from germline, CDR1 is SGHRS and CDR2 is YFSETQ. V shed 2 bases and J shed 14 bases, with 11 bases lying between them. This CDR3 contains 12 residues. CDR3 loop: CASSFPPGSLHF. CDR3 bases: TGCGCCAGCAGCTTCCCCCCCGGGTCCCTCCACTTT.

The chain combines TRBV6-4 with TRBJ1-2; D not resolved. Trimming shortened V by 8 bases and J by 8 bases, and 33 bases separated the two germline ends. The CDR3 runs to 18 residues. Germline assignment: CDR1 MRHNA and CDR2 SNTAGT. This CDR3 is CASPLFVEEVSEERGYTF. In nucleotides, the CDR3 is TGTGCCAGCCCTCTCTTCGTGGAAGAAGTAAGTGAGGAGCGGGGCTACACCTTC.

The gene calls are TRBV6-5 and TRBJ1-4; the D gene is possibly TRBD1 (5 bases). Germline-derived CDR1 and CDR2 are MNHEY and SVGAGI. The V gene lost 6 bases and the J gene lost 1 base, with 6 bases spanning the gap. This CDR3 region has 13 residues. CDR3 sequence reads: CASRGGTNEKLFF. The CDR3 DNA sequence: TGTGCCAGCAGGGGGGGAACTAATGAAAAACTGTTTTTT.

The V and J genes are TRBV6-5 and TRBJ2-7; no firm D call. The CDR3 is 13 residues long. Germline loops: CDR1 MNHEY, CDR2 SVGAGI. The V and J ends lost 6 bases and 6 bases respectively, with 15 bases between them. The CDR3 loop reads CASRGPGRREQYF. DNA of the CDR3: TGTGCCAGCAGGGGCCCTGGAAGACGCGAGCAGTACTTC.

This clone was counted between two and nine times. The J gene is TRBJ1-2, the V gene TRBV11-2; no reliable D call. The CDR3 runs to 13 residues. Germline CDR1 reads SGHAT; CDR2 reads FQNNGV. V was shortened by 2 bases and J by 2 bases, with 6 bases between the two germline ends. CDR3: CASSLRRNYGYTF. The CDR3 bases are TGTGCCAGCAGCTTACGGCGGAACTATGGCTACACCTTC.

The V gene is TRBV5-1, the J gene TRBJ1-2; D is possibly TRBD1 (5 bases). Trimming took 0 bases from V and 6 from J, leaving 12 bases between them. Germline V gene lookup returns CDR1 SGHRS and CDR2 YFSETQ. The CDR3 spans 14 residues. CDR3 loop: CASSLERPGDGYTF. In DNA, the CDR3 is TGCGCCAGCAGCTTGGAAAGGCCGGGGGATGGCTACACCTTC.

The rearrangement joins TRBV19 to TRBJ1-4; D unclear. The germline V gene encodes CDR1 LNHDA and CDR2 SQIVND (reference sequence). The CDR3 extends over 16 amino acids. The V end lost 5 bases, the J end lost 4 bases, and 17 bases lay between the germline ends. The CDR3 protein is CASSGAGINYNEKLFF. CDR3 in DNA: TGTGCCAGTAGTGGTGCGGGGATTAACTATAATGAAAAACTGTTTTTT. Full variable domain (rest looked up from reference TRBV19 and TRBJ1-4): DGGITQSPKYLFRKEGQNVTLSCEQNLNHDAMYWYRQDPGQGLRLIYYSQIVNDFQKGDIAEGYSVSREKKESFPLTVTSAQKNPTAFYLCASSGAGINYNEKLFFGSGTQLSVL.

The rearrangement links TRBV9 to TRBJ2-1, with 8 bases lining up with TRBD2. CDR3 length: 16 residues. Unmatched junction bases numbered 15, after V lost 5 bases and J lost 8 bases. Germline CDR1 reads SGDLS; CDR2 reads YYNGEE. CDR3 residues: CASSFRGGTPFDEQFF. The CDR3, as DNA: TGTGCCAGCAGTTTCCGGGGGGGCACCCCCTTCGATGAGCAGTTCTTC. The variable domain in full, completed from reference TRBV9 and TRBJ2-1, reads DSGVTQTPKHLITATGQRVTLRCSPRSGDLSVYWYQQSLDQGLQFLIQYYNGEERAKGNILERFSAQQFPDLHSELNLSSLELGDSALYFCASSFRGGTPFDEQFFGPGTRLTVL.